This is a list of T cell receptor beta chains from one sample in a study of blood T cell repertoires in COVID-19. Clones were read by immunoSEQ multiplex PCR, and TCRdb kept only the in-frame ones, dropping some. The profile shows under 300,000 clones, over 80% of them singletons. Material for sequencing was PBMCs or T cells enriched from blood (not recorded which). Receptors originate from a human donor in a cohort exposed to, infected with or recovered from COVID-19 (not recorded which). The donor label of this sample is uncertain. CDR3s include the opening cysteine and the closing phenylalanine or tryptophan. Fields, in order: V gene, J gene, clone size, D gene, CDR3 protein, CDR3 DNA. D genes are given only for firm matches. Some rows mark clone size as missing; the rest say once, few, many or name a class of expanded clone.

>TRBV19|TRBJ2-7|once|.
CASSRNARHYEQYF
TGTGCCAGTAGTCGGAACGCCCGACACTACGAGCAGTACTTC
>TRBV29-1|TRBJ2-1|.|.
CSVEEGVLTGKFF
TGCAGCGTTGAAGAGGGCGTACTTACAGGGAAGTTCTTC
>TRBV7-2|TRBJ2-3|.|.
CASSLPRGASTDTQYF
TGTGCCAGCAGCTTGCCCCGGGGTGCTAGCACAGATACGCAGTATTTT
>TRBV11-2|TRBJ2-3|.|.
CASSLDLGQPTDTQYF
TGTGCCAGCAGCTTAGATCTAGGACAGCCCACAGATACGCAGTATTTT
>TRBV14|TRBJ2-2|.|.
CASSQLVNTGELFF
TGTGCCAGCAGCCAGCTAGTTAACACCGGGGAGCTGTTTTTT
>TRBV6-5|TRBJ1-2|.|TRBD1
CASSSRTGSSNYGYTF
TGTGCCAGCAGTTCTAGGACAGGGAGCTCTAACTATGGCTACACCTTC
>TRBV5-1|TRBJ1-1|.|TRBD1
CASSSLQGVEAFF
TGCGCCAGCAGCTCCTTACAGGGGGTTGAAGCTTTCTTT
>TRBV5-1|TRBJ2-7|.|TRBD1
CASSLEGQGAIEQYF
TGCGCCAGCAGCTTGGAAGGACAGGGGGCGATTGAGCAGTACTTC
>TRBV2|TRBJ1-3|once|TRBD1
CASRRGPGQGNTIYF
TGTGCCAGCAGGCGAGGTCCGGGACAGGGAAACACCATATATTTT
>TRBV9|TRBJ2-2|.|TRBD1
CASSRQGAGELFF
TGTGCCAGCAGCAGACAGGGGGCCGGGGAGCTGTTTTTT
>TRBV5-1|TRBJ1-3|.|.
CASSLGPTGQSSGNTIYF
TGCGCCAGCAGCTTGGGCCCGACGGGACAAAGCTCTGGAAACACCATATATTTT